This T cell receptor (beta chain) comes out of a study of blood T cell repertoires in COVID-19. Study context: The United States, Italy and Spain were the sources of the acute and convalescent COVID-19 samples.

The data were produced by immunoSEQ multiplex PCR, yet TCRdb's version contains in-frame clones alone and is incomplete. The sample includes roughly 170,000 clones, roughly 85% of them seen just once. Donors in Cohort 3 counted as recovered after two negative PCRs, clearance, or symptom resolution. V was clipped by 4 bases and J by 8 bases, with 17 bases between them. This CDR3 has 15 residues. CDR1 and CDR2 (germline): MDHEN, SYDVKM. The source is a man aged 55 to 70 who had recovered from COVID-19. The chain carries TRBV28 and TRBJ1-4; TRBD1 might be the D (6 bases). The sequenced sample consisted of PBMCs or T cells enriched from blood (not recorded which). The CDR3 DNA follows: TGTGCCAGCAGTTACAGCCTGGGGGCAGGAGAAAAACTGTTTTTT. Protein: CASSYSLGAGEKLFF. The complete variable domain, with remaining parts taken from reference TRBV28 and TRBJ1-4, reads DVKVTQSSRYLVKRTGEKVFLECVQDMDHENMFWYRQDPGLGLRLIYFSYDVKMKEKGDIPEGYSVSREKKERFSLILESASTNQTSMYLCASSYSLGAGEKLFFGSGTQLSVL.